This TCR beta chain was identified during a study of T cell responses to AZD1222 COVID-19 vaccine. Study results and caveats: Donors were mostly white British, more females; clonal diversity possibly underestimated.

Details on this clone: The antigen is unknown.

Profiled with immunoSEQ multiplex PCR; TCRdb holds only in-frame clones, not every one. In total, the table holds around 150,000 clones. The sequence was collected from an adult in good health. The source material was peripheral blood.

The CDR3: CASDPATGELFF. CDR3 DNA sequence: TGTGCCAGTGATCCGGCCACCGGGGAGCTGTTTTTT. The genes are TRBV2 and TRBJ2-2; D is unresolved. Germline V lookup: CDR1 SNHLY, CDR2 FYNNEI. Trimming removed 9 bases at V and 4 bases at J, with 9 bases between. The CDR3 length is 12 residues.